The next 19 T cell receptor beta chains were all read from a single sample in a study of radiotherapy plus CTLA-4 blockade in lung cancer. The method was immunoSEQ multiplex PCR; TCRdb's version includes in-frame clones alone and lacks a portion of them. Among tens of thousands of clones listed, 85% were seen once. The specimen comprised peripheral blood, sampled from a patient treated with radiotherapy plus ipilimumab. These receptors all stem from a human donor with non-small cell lung cancer who had stable disease on radiotherapy plus ipilimumab.

The genes are TRBV21-1 and TRBJ2-1; the table's D call of TRBD1 was not tested on the DNA. TRBV21-1 is a pseudogene. This CDR3 is 19 amino acids long. The CDR3 sequence is CASRKRPGQGNIINNEQFF. CDR3 DNA: TGTGCCAGCAGGAAGAGGCCGGGACAGGGGAATATAATAAACAATGAGCAGTTCTTC.

The chain uses TRBV10-3 and TRBJ2-1, with a tentative D call TRBD1 (6 bases). This CDR3 contains 14 residues. In germline, CDR1 is ENHRY, CDR2 SYGVKD. The germline V and J ends were trimmed by 2 bases and 9 bases, with 14 bases remaining between them. Written as DNA, the CDR3 is TGTGCCATCAGTGAGCCCGGGACATACGCTGAGCAGTTCTTC. Protein: CAISEPGTYAEQFF.

The chain carries TRBV18 and TRBJ2-7; TRBD1 aligns across 9 bases. CDR1 is KGHSH, CDR2 LQKENI, per germline. The J segment lost 4 bases and the V segment lost 5 bases, leaving 6 bases of the junction unmatched. This CDR3 region has 14 residues. The CDR3 DNA is TGTGCCAGCTCAAGACAGGGGGGGGGTTACGAGCAGTACTTC. Protein product: CASSRQGGGYEQYF.

The chain joins TRBV10-3 to TRBJ2-1; possibly TRBD1 for D (6 bases). The CDR3 has 12 amino acids. Germline assignment: CDR1 ENHRY and CDR2 SYGVKD. Deletions cut 6 bases from V and 3 bases from J, with 6 bases between. CDR3 sequence: CAIRDSYNEQFF. DNA for the CDR3: TGTGCCATCAGGGACAGCTACAATGAGCAGTTCTTC.

The chain recombines TRBV5-1 with TRBJ2-5; 10 nucleotides line up with TRBD1. The J call may not be correct, given that the DNA end is closer to TRBJ2-7. Germline-derived CDR1 and CDR2 are SGHRS and YFSETQ. This CDR3 region has 16 residues. CDR3 protein: CASSLAEPGQGYEQYF. DNA of the CDR3: TGCGCCAGCAGCTTGGCCGAACCGGGACAGGGGTACGAGCAGTACTTC.

The chain is built from TRBV29-1 and TRBJ2-7, with 15 bases fitting TRBD2. This CDR3 has 16 amino acids. CDR1 and CDR2 (germline): SQVTM, ANQGSEA. V trimming: 6 bases; J trimming: 0 bases; junction bases outside the gene matches: 6. This chain's CDR3 is CSVSGTSGRSSYEQYF. The CDR3 nucleotides read TGCAGCGTCTCCGGGACTAGCGGGAGGAGCTCCTACGAGCAGTACTTC.

The chain combines TRBV28 with TRBJ1-5; a weak D match, TRBD1 (6 bases). V dropped 10 bases and J dropped 4 bases, with 20 bases sitting between them. There are 15 residues in the CDR3. Per germline, CDR1 MDHEN and CDR2 SYDVKM. In nucleotides, the CDR3 is TGTGCCACCTCGTGGGGGGGCGGCGGTAATCAGCCCCAGCATTTT. Its translation: CATSWGGGGNQPQHF. The whole variable domain, remainder taken from reference TRBV28 and TRBJ1-5, is DVKVTQSSRYLVKRTGEKVFLECVQDMDHENMFWYRQDPGLGLRLIYFSYDVKMKEKGDIPEGYSVSREKKERFSLILESASTNQTSMYLCATSWGGGGNQPQHFGDGTRLSIL.

This chain joins TRBV5-1 and TRBJ2-1; 12 bases agree with TRBD2. There are 15 residues in the CDR3. Germline V CDR1 and CDR2: SGHRS, YFSETQ. Trimming at V came to 0 bases and at J to 9 bases, leaving 4 bases not matched to a gene. The CDR3 DNA reads as TGCGCCAGCAGCTTGGGACTAGCGGGAGTCGGTGAGCAGTTCTTC. Translated: CASSLGLAGVGEQFF.

The chain has TRBV18 and TRBJ2-1; TRBD2 might be the D (5 bases). Trimming removed 2 bases at V and 3 bases at J, with 11 bases between. Germline CDR1 and CDR2: KGHSH and LQKENI. CDR3 length: 15 amino acids. DNA for the CDR3: TGTGCCAGCTCACCAAGCCCGGGGTACTACAATGAGCAGTTCTTC. Its translation: CASSPSPGYYNEQFF.

CDR3 in amino acids: CASSSRTGSYGYTF. The CDR3, as DNA: TGTGCCAGCAGCTCACGGACAGGGAGCTATGGCTACACCTTC. The chain carries TRBV7-9 and TRBJ1-2; 8 bases are shared with TRBD1. The V gene's germline CDR1 is SEHNR and CDR2 FQNEAQ (reference sequence). Trimming removed 4 bases from V and 4 bases from J; junction bases left unmatched: 5. The CDR3 has 14 residues.

This rearrangement joins TRBV30 to TRBJ2-7; the D is unclear. Trimming shortened V by 8 bases and J by 2 bases, and 10 bases separated the two germline ends. Germline assignment: CDR1 GTSNPN and CDR2 SVGIG (reference sequence). The CDR3 spans 11 residues. The CDR3: CATRLAYEQYF. For the CDR3, the DNA is TGTGCCACCCGACTCGCCTACGAGCAGTACTTC. Drawing the rest from reference TRBV30 and TRBJ2-7, the complete variable domain is SQTIHQWPATLVQPVGSPLSLECTVEGTSNPNLYWYRQAAGRGLQLLFYSVGIGQISSEVPQNLSASRPQDRQFILSSKKLLLSDSGFYLCATRLAYEQYFGPGTRLTVT.

The V and J genes are TRBV5-1 and TRBJ2-7; 13 bases map to TRBD2. The CDR3 totals 15 residues. Per the germline V gene, CDR1 is SGHRS and CDR2 is YFSETQ. With 4 bases clipped from V and 4 bases from J, the junction kept 5 bases outside the gene matches. This CDR3 is CASSPGLAGVYEQYF. CDR3 DNA: TGCGCCAGCAGCCCCGGACTAGCGGGGGTTTACGAGCAGTACTTC.

This rearrangement joins TRBV11-2 to TRBJ2-2, with D unresolved. V lost 5 bases to trimming and J lost 6 bases, with 10 bases between them. The CDR3 covers 13 residues. Germline lookup yields CDR1 SGHAT and CDR2 FQNNGV. CDR3 sequence: CASSSYMAGELFF. DNA of the CDR3: TGTGCCAGCAGCAGTTACATGGCCGGGGAGCTGTTTTTT.

This chain links TRBV7-2 with TRBJ2-5, with 7 bases lining up with TRBD2. The closer fit of TRBJ2-7 to the DNA end suggests the J call may be wrong. Germline CDR1 SGHTA, CDR2 FQGNSA. This CDR3 has 14 residues. The CDR3 region has the DNA TGTGCCAGCAGCCCGGGAGGCGGTGTCTACGAGCAGTACTTC. Protein: CASSPGGGVYEQYF.

The chain has TRBV5-6 and TRBJ1-2; a possible D gene is TRBD1 (6 bases). V gave up 1 base and J gave up 8 bases, with 12 bases separating them. The CDR3 covers 13 residues. CDR1 and CDR2 (germline): SGHDT, YYEEEE. The CDR3 loop is CASSLRSGEGYTF. In DNA form, the CDR3 reads TGTGCCAGCAGCTTGCGATCAGGGGAAGGCTACACCTTC. Full variable domain (outside the CDR3, taken from reference TRBV5-6 and TRBJ1-2): DAGVTQSPTHLIKTRGQQVTLRCSPKSGHDTVSWYQQALGQGPQFIFQYYEEEERQRGNFPDRFSGHQFPNYSSELNVNALLLGDSALYLCASSLRSGEGYTFGSGTRLTVV.

This clone was observed once. This rearrangement joins TRBV28 to TRBJ2-7; 14 nucleotides align to TRBD2. J lost 2 bases, V lost 8 bases, and 8 bases had no gene match. Germline assignment: CDR1 MDHEN and CDR2 SYDVKM. This CDR3 is built from 16 residues. CDR3 nucleotide sequence: TGTGCCAGCCGCGGGACTAGCGGGAGCGCTCCCTACGAGCAGTACTTC. This translates into CASRGTSGSAPYEQYF.

The genes are TRBV7-2 and TRBJ2-7; 13 bases fit TRBD2. The CDR3 has 18 residues. Germline CDR1 and CDR2: SGHTA and FQGNSA. V trimming: 3 bases; J trimming: 2 bases; junction bases outside the gene matches: 10. The CDR3 loop reads CASSFLLAGGPLAYEQYF. The CDR3 bases are TGTGCCAGCAGCTTCCTACTAGCGGGAGGGCCTTTGGCCTACGAGCAGTACTTC.

This chain connects TRBV11-2 to TRBJ2-5; TRBD2 matches 7 bases. CDR3 length equals 14 residues. Unmatched junction bases numbered 3, after V lost 1 base and J lost 4 bases. Germline V gene sequence: CDR1 SGHAT, CDR2 FQNNGV. The CDR3 spells CASSLAPGGETQYF. The CDR3 nucleotides read TGTGCCAGCAGCTTAGCACCGGGAGGAGAGACCCAGTACTTC. Filled out from reference TRBV11-2 and TRBJ2-5, the complete variable domain reads EAGVAQSPRYKIIEKRQSVAFWCNPISGHATLYWYQQILGQGPKLLIQFQNNGVVDDSQLPKDRFSAERLKGVDSTLKIQPAKLEDSAVYLCASSLAPGGETQYFGPGTRLLVL.

This clone came up once. One end of the junction varies from germline; a read error may be responsible. This rearrangement joins TRBV11-2 to TRBJ2-7; possibly TRBD1 for D (5 bases). The CDR3 consists of 13 residues. Germline V lookup: CDR1 SGHAT, CDR2 FQNNGV. The CDR3 region is CASSLGQGQPVNF. In nucleotides, the CDR3 is TGTGCCAGCAGCTTAGGTCAGGGCCAGCCAGTAAACTTC. The full variable domain, its missing parts supplied by reference TRBV11-2 and TRBJ2-7, is EAGVAQSPRYKIIEKRQSVAFWCNPISGHATLYWYQQILGQGPKLLIQFQNNGVVDDSQLPKDRFSAERLKGVDSTLKIQPAKLEDSAVYLCASSLGQGQPVNFGPGTRLTVT.